A selection of T cell receptor beta chains follows, all from one sample in a study of T cells in Graves' hyperthyroidism and ophthalmopathy. TCRdb used MiXCR to reprocess the multiplex PCR reads, holding one entry per CDR3 protein. This table has approximately 400,000 distinct CDR3 sequences, approximately 14% appearing once. Sequencing was performed on blood. The receptor set was obtained from a woman aged 18-29 years with Graves' hyperthyroidism. Both conserved end residues are part of each CDR3. D genes are given only for firm matches. Not every row has a clone size; where given, it reads once, few, many or a size class.

V	J	size	D	CDR3	DNA
TRBV28	TRBJ1-4	many	NA	CASSLLASNEKLFF	TGTGCCAGCAGTTTATTAGCTTCTAATGAAAAACTGTTTTTT
TRBV29-1	TRBJ1-1	many	NA	CSVDSNTEAFF	TGCAGCGTTGACTCGAACACTGAAGCTTTCTTT
TRBV3-1	TRBJ1-4	NA	TRBD1	CASSQAGGRQEKLFF	TGTGCCAGCAGCCAAGCAGGGGGGCGACAGGAAAAACTGTTTTTT
TRBV5-1	TRBJ2-7	many	TRBD2	CASSLGSGTEQYF	TGCGCCAGCAGCTTGGGAAGCGGGACGGAGCAGTACTTC
TRBV3-1	TRBJ2-1	many	NA	CASSPNGNGYNEQFF	TGTGCCAGCAGCCCGAACGGGAACGGATACAATGAGCAGTTCTTC
TRBV19	TRBJ1-5	NA	TRBD1	CASRGTGYQPQHF	TGTGCCAGTAGGGGGACAGGGTACCAGCCCCAGCATTTT
TRBV7-8	TRBJ1-5	many	NA	CASSLYRFYYSNQPQHF	TGTGCCAGCAGCTTATACAGATTCTACTATAGCAATCAGCCCCAGCATTTT
TRBV6-5	TRBJ1-1	many	NA	CASSYSRDTPMNTEAFF	TGTGCCAGCAGTTACTCTCGGGACACCCCCATGAACACTGAAGCTTTCTTT
TRBV27	TRBJ2-7	NA	TRBD2	CASRAGTSPNEQYF	TGTGCCAGCAGAGCCGGGACTAGCCCGAACGAGCAGTACTTC
TRBV5-1	TRBJ2-1	many	NA	CASSLEQGIEQFF	TGCGCCAGCAGCTTGGAACAGGGAATCGAGCAGTTCTTC
TRBV12-3/TRBV12-4	TRBJ2-3	many	NA	CASSPKNRADTQYF	TGTGCCAGCAGTCCGAAGAACAGGGCAGATACGCAGTATTTT
TRBV18	TRBJ2-5	many	NA	CASSPPAQETQYF	TGTGCCAGCTCGCCACCAGCCCAAGAGACCCAGTACTTC
TRBV27	TRBJ2-2	few	NA	CASTKQGTKMNTGELFF	TGTGCCAGCACCAAACAGGGCACCAAAATGAACACCGGGGAGCTGTTTTTT
TRBV28	TRBJ2-7	many	NA	CASSPGDGASYEQYF	TGTGCCAGCAGCCCCGGGGACGGGGCCTCCTACGAGCAGTACTTC
TRBV9	TRBJ1-2	few	TRBD1	CASSTGQGVLANYGYTF	TGTGCCAGCAGCACGGGACAGGGGGTTTTGGCCAACTATGGCTACACCTTC
TRBV6-1	TRBJ2-7	many	NA	CASSSRIAYEQYF	TGTGCCAGCAGTTCTCGGATAGCCTACGAGCAGTACTTC
TRBV12-5	TRBJ2-1	many	TRBD1	CASGPGQGRDEQFF	TGTGCTAGTGGTCCTGGACAGGGTCGGGATGAGCAGTTCTTC
TRBV5-6	TRBJ2-3	many	NA	CASSLEGGHTDTQYF	TGTGCCAGCAGCTTGGAAGGCGGACACACAGATACGCAGTATTTT
TRBV3-1	TRBJ1-2	NA	TRBD1	CASSHGTGGKGYTF	TGTGCCAGCAGCCACGGGACAGGGGGCAAAGGCTACACCTTC
TRBV6-4	TRBJ2-3	NA	NA	CASSTAYRSDTQYF	TGTGCCAGCAGTACAGCGTACCGGTCCGATACGCAGTATTTT
TRBV2	TRBJ2-3	many	NA	CATLRTPDRDTQYF	TGTGCCACCCTGCGGACTCCGGACCGAGATACGCAGTATTTT
TRBV12-3/TRBV12-4	TRBJ1-6	many	NA	CATRRESSYNSPLHF	TGTGCCACCAGAAGGGAAAGCTCCTATAATTCACCCCTCCACTTT
TRBV6-1	TRBJ1-1	many	NA	CASSAVVGGTEAFF	TGTGCCAGCAGTGCGGTTGTAGGGGGGACTGAAGCTTTCTTT
TRBV11-3	TRBJ2-1	NA	TRBD2	CASAQLAEGVQFF	TGTGCCAGCGCACAACTAGCGGAGGGGGTGCAGTTCTTC
TRBV5-1	TRBJ2-1	many	TRBD2	CASSLVGLNNEQFF	TGCGCCAGCAGCTTGGTGGGACTAAACAATGAGCAGTTCTTC
TRBV29-1	TRBJ1-2	few	NA	CSVEAGNYGYTF	TGCAGCGTTGAAGCCGGTAACTATGGCTACACCTTC
TRBV2	TRBJ1-5	NA	NA	CASSEGTGNSNQPQHF	TGTGCCAGCAGTGAGGGGACCGGGAATAGCAATCAGCCCCAGCATTTT
TRBV5-1	TRBJ2-3	many	NA	CASSPEPTDTQYF	TGCGCCAGCAGCCCTGAACCCACAGATACGCAGTATTTT
TRBV5-4	TRBJ2-3	NA	TRBD2	CASSQSLAGGTDTQYF	TGTGCCAGCAGTCAATCACTAGCGGGAGGCACAGATACGCAGTATTTT